This T cell receptor (beta chain) was sequenced for a study of cytomegalovirus exposure and HLA in healthy donors. Overall study: From HLA-typed donors, an early data release held roughly 89 million unique TCRs. General observations from the study: A later analysis linked a missense DCLRE1C variant to TCR beta V- and J-gene trimming. Later examination showed HLA-associated TCR beta chains had greater clonal expansion than equally common others.

CDR3 length equals 15 residues. Trimming at V came to 0 bases and at J to 3 bases, leaving 5 bases not matched to a gene. Germline V gene data show CDR1 as SGHRS and CDR2 as YFSETQ. Of note for this clone: The antigen is not known.

In the PCR, 60 Vbeta and 13 Jbeta primers were used. The repertoire was sequenced with immunoSEQ multiplex PCR; TCRdb's copy has only in-frame clones and lacks some. The table lists around 130,000 clones, 80% of them singletons. The V call is TRBV5-1, the J call TRBJ2-7; 8 bases match TRBD2. The clonotype originates from a male donor in good health and CMV-seronegative. Sequenced material: PBMCs. The CDR3 region has the DNA TGCGCCAGCAGCTTGGATGGTAGCGGGGTCTACGAGCAGTACTTC. Translated: CASSLDGSGVYEQYF. The full variable domain, rest sourced from reference TRBV5-1 and TRBJ2-7, is KAGVTQTPRYLIKTRGQQVTLSCSPISGHRSVSWYQQTPGQGLQFLFEYFSETQRNKGNFPGRFSGRQFSNSRSEMNVSTLELGDSALYLCASSLDGSGVYEQYFGPGTRLTVT.